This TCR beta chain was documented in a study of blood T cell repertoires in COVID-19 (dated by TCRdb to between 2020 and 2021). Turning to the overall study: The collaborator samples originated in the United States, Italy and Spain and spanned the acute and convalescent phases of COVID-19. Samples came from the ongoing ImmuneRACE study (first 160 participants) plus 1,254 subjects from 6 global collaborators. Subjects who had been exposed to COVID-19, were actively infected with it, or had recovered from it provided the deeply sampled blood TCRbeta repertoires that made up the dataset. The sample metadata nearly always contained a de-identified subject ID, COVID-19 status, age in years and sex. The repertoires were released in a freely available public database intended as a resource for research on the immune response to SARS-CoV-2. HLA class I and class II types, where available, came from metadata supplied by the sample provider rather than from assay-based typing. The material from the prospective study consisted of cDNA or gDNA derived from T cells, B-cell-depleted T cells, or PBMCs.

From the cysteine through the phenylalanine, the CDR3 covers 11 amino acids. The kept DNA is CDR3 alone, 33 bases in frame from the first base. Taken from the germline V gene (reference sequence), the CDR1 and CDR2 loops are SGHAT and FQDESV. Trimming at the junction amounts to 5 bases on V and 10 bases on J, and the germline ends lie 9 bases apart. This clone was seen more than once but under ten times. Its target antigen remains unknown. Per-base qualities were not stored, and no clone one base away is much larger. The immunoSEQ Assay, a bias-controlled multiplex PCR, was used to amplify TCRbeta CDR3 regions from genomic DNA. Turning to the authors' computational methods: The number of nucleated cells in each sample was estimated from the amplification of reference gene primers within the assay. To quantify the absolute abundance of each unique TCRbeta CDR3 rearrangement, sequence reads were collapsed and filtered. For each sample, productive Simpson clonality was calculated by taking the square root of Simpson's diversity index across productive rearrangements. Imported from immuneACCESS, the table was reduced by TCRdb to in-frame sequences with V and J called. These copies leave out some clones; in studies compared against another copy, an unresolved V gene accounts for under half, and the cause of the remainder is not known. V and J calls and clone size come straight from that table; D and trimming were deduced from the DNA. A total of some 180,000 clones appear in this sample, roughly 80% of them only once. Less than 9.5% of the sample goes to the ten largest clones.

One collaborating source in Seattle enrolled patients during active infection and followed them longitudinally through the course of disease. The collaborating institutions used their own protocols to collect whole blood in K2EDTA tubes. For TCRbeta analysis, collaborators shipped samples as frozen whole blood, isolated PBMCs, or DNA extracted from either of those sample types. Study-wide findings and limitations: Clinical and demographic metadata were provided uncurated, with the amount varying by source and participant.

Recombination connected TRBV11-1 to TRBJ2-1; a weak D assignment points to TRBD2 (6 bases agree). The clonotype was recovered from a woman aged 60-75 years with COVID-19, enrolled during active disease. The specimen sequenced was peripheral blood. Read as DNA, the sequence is TGTGCCAGCAGCCGGGGGACGGAGCAGTTCTTC. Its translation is CASSRGTEQFF.